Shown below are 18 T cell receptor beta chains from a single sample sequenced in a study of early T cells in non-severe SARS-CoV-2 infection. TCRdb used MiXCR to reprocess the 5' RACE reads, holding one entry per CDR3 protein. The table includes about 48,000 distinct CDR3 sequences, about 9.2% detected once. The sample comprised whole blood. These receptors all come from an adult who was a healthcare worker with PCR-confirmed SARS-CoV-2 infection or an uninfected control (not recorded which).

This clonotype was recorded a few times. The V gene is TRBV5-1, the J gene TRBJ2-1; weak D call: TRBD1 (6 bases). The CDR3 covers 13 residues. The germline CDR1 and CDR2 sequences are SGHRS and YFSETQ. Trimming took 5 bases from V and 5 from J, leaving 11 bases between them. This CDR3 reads CASSYDRNNEQFF. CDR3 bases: TGCGCCAGCAGTTACGACAGGAACAATGAGCAGTTCTTC. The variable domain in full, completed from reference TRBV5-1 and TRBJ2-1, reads KAGVTQTPRYLIKTRGQQVTLSCSPISGHRSVSWYQQTPGQGLQFLFEYFSETQRNKGNFPGRFSGRQFSNSRSEMNVSTLELGDSALYLCASSYDRNNEQFFGPGTRLTVL.

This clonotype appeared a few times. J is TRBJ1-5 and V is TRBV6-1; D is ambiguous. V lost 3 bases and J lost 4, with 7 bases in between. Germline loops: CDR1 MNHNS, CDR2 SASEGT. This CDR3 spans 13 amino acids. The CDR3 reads CASSEQENQPQHF. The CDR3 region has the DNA TGTGCCAGCAGTGAGCAGGAAAATCAGCCCCAGCATTTT.

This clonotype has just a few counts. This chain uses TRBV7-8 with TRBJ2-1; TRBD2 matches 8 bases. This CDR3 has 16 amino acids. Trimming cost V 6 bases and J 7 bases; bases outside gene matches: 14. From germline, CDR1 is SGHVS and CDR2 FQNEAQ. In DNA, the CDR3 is TGTGCCAGCAGTTTCGTCAGCGGGAGAGATAAAAATGAGCAGTTCTTC. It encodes CASSFVSGRDKNEQFF. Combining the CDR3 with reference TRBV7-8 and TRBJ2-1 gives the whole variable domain GAGVSQSPRYKVAKRGQDVALRCDPISGHVSLFWYQQALGQGPEFLTYFQNEAQLDKSGLPSDRFFAERPEGSVSTLKIQRTQQEDSAVYLCASSFVSGRDKNEQFFGPGTRLTVL.

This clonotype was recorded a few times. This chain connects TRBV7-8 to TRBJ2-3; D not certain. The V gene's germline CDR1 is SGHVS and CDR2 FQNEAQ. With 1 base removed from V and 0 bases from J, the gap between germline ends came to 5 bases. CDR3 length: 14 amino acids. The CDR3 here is CASSLEGSTDTQYF. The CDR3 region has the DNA TGTGCCAGCAGCTTAGAGGGTAGCACAGATACGCAGTATTTT. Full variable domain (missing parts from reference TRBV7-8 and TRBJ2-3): GAGVSQSPRYKVAKRGQDVALRCDPISGHVSLFWYQQALGQGPEFLTYFQNEAQLDKSGLPSDRFFAERPEGSVSTLKIQRTQQEDSAVYLCASSLEGSTDTQYFGPGTRLTVL.

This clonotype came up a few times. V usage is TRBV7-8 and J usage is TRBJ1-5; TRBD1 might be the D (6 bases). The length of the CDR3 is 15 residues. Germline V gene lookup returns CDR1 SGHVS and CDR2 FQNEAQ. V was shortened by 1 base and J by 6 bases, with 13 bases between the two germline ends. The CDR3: CASSLDLEGGQPQHF. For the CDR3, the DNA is TGTGCCAGCAGCTTAGACCTTGAGGGGGGTCAGCCCCAGCATTTT.

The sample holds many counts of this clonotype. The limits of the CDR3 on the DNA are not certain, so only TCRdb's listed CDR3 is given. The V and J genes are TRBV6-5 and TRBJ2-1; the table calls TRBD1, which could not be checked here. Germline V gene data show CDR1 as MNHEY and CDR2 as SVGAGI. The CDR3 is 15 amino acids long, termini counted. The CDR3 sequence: CASSSSGLGEGEQFF.

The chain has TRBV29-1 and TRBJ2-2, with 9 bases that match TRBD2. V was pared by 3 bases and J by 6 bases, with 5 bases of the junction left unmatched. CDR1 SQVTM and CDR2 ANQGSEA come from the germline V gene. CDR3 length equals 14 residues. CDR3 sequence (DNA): TGCAGCGTTGAGACTAGCGGTAGCGCCGGGGAGCTGTTTTTT. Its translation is CSVETSGSAGELFF.

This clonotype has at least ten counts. The CDR3: CASSPGLRNTGELFF. DNA of the CDR3: TGCGCCAGCAGCCCAGGACTCCGAAACACCGGGGAGCTGTTTTTT. The chain uses TRBV5-1 and TRBJ2-2; possibly TRBD2 for D (5 bases). V lost 4 bases and J 2 bases, leaving 12 bases between the germline ends. The germline V gene encodes CDR1 SGHRS and CDR2 YFSETQ. CDR3 size: 15 residues.

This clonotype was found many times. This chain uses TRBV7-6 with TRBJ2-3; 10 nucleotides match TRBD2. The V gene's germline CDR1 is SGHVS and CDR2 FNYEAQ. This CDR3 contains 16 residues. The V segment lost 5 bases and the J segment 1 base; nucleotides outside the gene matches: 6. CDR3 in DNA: TGTGCCAGCAGCGCGGAGCTAGCGGGAGGCACAGATACGCAGTATTTT. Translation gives CASSAELAGGTDTQYF. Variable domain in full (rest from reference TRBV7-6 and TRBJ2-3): GAGVSQSPRYKVTKRGQDVALRCDPISGHVSLYWYRQALGQGPEFLTYFNYEAQQDKSGLPNDRFSAERPEGSISTLTIQRTEQRDSAMYRCASSAELAGGTDTQYFGPGTRLTVL.

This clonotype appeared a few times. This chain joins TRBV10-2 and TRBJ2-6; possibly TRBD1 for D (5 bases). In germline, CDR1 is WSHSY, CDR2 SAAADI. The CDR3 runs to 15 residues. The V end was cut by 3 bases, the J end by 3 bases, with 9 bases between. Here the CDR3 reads CASSDYRSGANVLTF. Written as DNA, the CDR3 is TGCGCCAGCAGTGATTACAGGAGTGGGGCCAACGTCCTGACTTTC.

The CDR3 DNA is TGTGCCAGCAGCCCTAGGGGGACAGGGGACACCGGGGAGCTGTTTTTT. This encodes CASSPRGTGDTGELFF. The chain combines TRBV9 with TRBJ2-2; 10 positions match TRBD1. This CDR3 is 16 amino acids long. J lost 3 bases, V lost 4 bases, and 6 bases had no gene match. Germline V gene data show CDR1 as SGDLS and CDR2 as YYNGEE.

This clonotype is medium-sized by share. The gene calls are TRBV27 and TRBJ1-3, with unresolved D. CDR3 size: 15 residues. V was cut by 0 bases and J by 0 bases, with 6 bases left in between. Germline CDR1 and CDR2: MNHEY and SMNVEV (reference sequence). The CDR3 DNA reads TGTGCCAGCAGTTTATCGGGGAGCTCTGGAAACACCATATATTTT. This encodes CASSLSGSSGNTIYF.

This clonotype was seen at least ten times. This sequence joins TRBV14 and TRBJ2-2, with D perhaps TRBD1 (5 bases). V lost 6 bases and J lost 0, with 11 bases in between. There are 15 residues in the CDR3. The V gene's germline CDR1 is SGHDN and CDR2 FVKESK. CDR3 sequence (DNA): TGTGCCAGCAGGGAGACAGACGCGAACACCGGGGAGCTGTTTTTT. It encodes CASRETDANTGELFF.

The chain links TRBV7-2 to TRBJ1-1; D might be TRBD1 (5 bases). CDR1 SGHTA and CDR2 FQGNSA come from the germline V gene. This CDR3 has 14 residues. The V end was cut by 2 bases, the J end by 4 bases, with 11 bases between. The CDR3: CASSLRGGSTEAFF. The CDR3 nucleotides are TGTGCCAGCAGCTTAAGGGGCGGGAGCACTGAAGCTTTCTTT.

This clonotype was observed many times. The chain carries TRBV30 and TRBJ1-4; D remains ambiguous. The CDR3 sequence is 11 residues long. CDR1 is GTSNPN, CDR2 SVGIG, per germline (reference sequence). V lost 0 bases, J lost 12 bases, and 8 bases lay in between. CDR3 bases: TGTGCCTGGAGTGTACGAGCGGAACTGTTTTTT. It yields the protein CAWSVRAELFF.

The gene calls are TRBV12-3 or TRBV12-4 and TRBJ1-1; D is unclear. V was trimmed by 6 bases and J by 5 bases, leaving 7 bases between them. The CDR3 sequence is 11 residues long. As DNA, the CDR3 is TGTGCCAGCAGGTCTAATACTGAAGCTTTCTTT. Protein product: CASRSNTEAFF.

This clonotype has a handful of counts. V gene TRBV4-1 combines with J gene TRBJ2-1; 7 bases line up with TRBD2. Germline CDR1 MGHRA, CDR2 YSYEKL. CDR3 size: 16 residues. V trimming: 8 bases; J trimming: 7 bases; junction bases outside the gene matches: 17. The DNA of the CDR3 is TGCGCCAGCGCTCTAAGGGGAGGGAGTGGAAAAAATGAGCAGTTCTTC. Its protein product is CASALRGGSGKNEQFF.

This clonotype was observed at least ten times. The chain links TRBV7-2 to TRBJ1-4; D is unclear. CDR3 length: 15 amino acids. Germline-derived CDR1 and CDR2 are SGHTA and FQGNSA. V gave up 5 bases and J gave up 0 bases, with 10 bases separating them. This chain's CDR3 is CASSVTRATNEKLFF. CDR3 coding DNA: TGTGCCAGCAGCGTCACTCGCGCAACTAATGAAAAACTGTTTTTT.